What follows are 11 T cell receptor beta chains derived from one specimen sequenced in a study of blood T cell repertoires in COVID-19. Sequenced by immunoSEQ multiplex PCR; TCRdb stores in-frame clones only, minus some. In the table there are roughly 220,000 clones, approximately 90% of which are singletons. Sequenced material: peripheral blood. These receptors were collected from a man aged 30-40 years who had recovered from COVID-19.

V gene TRBV19 combines with J gene TRBJ2-6, with a tentative D call TRBD1 (6 bases). The CDR3 sequence is 16 residues long. V shed 5 bases and J shed 0 bases, with 11 bases lying between them. Per the germline V gene, CDR1 is LNHDA and CDR2 is SQIVND (reference sequence). In nucleotides, the CDR3 is TGTGCCAGTAGTTTTCCGGACAGCTCTGGGGCCAACGTCCTGACTTTC. Its translation: CASSFPDSSGANVLTF.

Of note for this clone: Other DNA sequences in the same sample also yield this CDR3. V and J are TRBV6-5 and TRBJ1-1; D remains ambiguous. Germline V gene sequence: CDR1 MNHEY, CDR2 SVGAGI. This CDR3 has 14 residues. Trimming took off 7 bases at V and 4 bases at J, with 16 bases between the two ends. The chain's CDR3 is CASTLTGVGTEAFF. The DNA for the CDR3 is TGTGCCAGCACCCTAACCGGTGTCGGCACTGAAGCTTTCTTT.

The rearrangement links TRBV11-3 to TRBJ1-3; perhaps TRBD1 as D (6 bases). The CDR3 is 16 amino acids. Germline values: CDR1 SGHNT, CDR2 YENEEA. V lost 4 bases, J lost 6 bases, and 19 bases lay in between. CDR3 region: CASSSVRTEMTNTIYF. In DNA, the CDR3 is TGTGCCAGCAGCTCGGTCCGGACAGAGATGACAAACACCATATATTTT.

This clone came up once. The gene calls are TRBV12-3 or TRBV12-4 and TRBJ2-4; TRBD1 matches at 9 bases. The CDR3 has 13 residues. V trimming: 6 bases; J trimming: 9 bases; junction bases outside the gene matches: 6. CDR3 bases: TGTGCCAGCAGCCCGGGACAGGGAGGCATTCAGTACTTC. Translating gives CASSPGQGGIQYF.

V usage is TRBV6-5 and J usage is TRBJ2-2; D uncertain. Looked up from germline, CDR1 is MNHEY and CDR2 is SVGAGI. CDR3 length equals 13 residues. V was trimmed by 2 bases and J by 4 bases, leaving 5 bases between them. CDR3 nucleotides: TGTGCCAGCAGTTACATCGGCACCGGGGAGCTGTTTTTT. It yields the protein CASSYIGTGELFF.

This clone was seen only once. The chain uses TRBV6-6 and TRBJ1-3; 7 nucleotides align to TRBD1. CDR1 is MNHNY and CDR2 is SVGAGI in the germline V gene (reference sequence). The trim removed 5 bases at V and 4 bases at J, leaving 11 bases unmatched. The CDR3 runs to 16 residues. The CDR3 reads CASSKPGTEKGNTIYF. Here the CDR3 DNA reads TGTGCCAGCAGTAAGCCCGGGACAGAAAAAGGAAACACCATATATTTT.

The V gene is TRBV6-1, the J gene TRBJ2-7, with TRBD2 as a possible D gene (6 bases). This CDR3 has 19 amino acids. Germline CDR1 is MNHNS and CDR2 is SASEGT. V dropped 4 bases and J dropped 3 bases, with 28 bases sitting between them. In DNA form, the CDR3 reads TGTGCCAGCAGTGGAGGACCCCGACGCGAACAGTGGGAGGTCTACGAGCAGTACTTC. As protein: CASSGGPRREQWEVYEQYF.

This CDR3 reads CASSRISLERNTEAFF. The CDR3 DNA is TGTGCCAGCAGCCGTATAAGCTTAGAGCGGAACACTGAAGCTTTCTTT. This rearrangement joins TRBV7-2 to TRBJ1-1; D ambiguous. The CDR3 is made up of 16 amino acids. V shed 5 bases and J shed 1 base, with 17 bases lying between them. CDR1 and CDR2 (germline): SGHTA, FQGNSA.

The sample holds one count of this clone. The rearrangement links TRBV3-1 (or the pseudogene TRBV3-2) to TRBJ1-3; D call uncertain. Germline CDR1 LGHDT, CDR2 YNNKEL (reference sequence). The CDR3 is 13 amino acids. V gave up 2 bases and J gave up 14 bases, with 16 bases separating them. The CDR3 nucleotides are TGTGCCAGCAGCCAATCACCGGGAGGCCCTGTATATTTT. Residues: CASSQSPGGPVYF.

This clone was recorded once. This chain uses TRBV6-5 with TRBJ1-2, with D maybe TRBD1 (6 bases). The CDR3 has 14 residues. Trimming shortened V by 5 bases and J by 8 bases, and 18 bases separated the two germline ends. Looked up from germline, CDR1 is MNHEY and CDR2 is SVGAGI. CDR3 sequence reads: CASSSRGGAKGYTF. The CDR3, as DNA: TGTGCCAGCAGTAGCCGGGGGGGGGCCAAAGGCTACACCTTC.

The V and J genes are TRBV12-5 and TRBJ2-2; tentative D call: TRBD1 (6 bases). Germline V lookup: CDR1 LGHNT, CDR2 FRNRAP. This CDR3 is built from 15 residues. Between the trimmed V and J ends, which lost 7 bases and 3 bases, there was a span of 15 bases. The CDR3: CASVRDTLYTGELFF. The DNA of the CDR3 is TGTGCTAGTGTTCGGGACACCTTGTACACCGGGGAGCTGTTTTTT. The complete variable domain, with remaining parts taken from reference TRBV12-5 and TRBJ2-2, reads DARVTQTPRHKVTEMGQEVTMRCQPILGHNTVFWYRQTMMQGLELLAYFRNRAPLDDSGMPKDRFSAEMPDATLATLKIQPSEPRDSAVYFCASVRDTLYTGELFFGEGSRLTVL.